A single sample gave rise to the 28 T cell receptor beta chains below, sequenced in a study of glioma-infiltrating T cells after dendritic cell vaccination. Produced via immunoSEQ multiplex PCR; TCRdb's table is partial and in-frame only. The table lists more than 85,000 clones, around 91% of them singletons. The time point is: after dendritic cell vaccination, including at tumor progression/relapse. The input for sequencing was blood, taken after dendritic cell vaccination. Receptors were obtained from a human donor with glioblastoma.

The CDR3 nucleotides read TGTGCCAGTAGTACCCCAGGGAAGTCCTACGAGCAGTACTTC. Translation gives CASSTPGKSYEQYF. The V gene is TRBV19, the J gene TRBJ2-7, with a tentative D call TRBD1 (5 bases). The V gene lost 4 bases and the J gene lost 1 base, with 11 bases spanning the gap. This CDR3 is 14 amino acids long. Germline V lookup: CDR1 LNHDA, CDR2 SQIVND (reference sequence).

The chain uses TRBV18 and TRBJ2-7, with D perhaps TRBD1 (6 bases). Deletions cut 3 bases from V and 0 bases from J, with 9 bases between. CDR1 KGHSH and CDR2 LQKENI come from the germline V gene. CDR3 length equals 14 residues. The CDR3 DNA reads as TGTGCCAGCTCACCCGGGACAAACTCCTACGAGCAGTACTTC. Translation: CASSPGTNSYEQYF. Full variable domain (missing parts from reference TRBV18 and TRBJ2-7): NAGVMQNPRHLVRRRGQEARLRCSPMKGHSHVYWYRQLPEEGLKFMVYLQKENIIDESGMPKERFSAEFPKEGPSILRIQQVVRGDSAAYFCASSPGTNSYEQYFGPGTRLTVT.

A single count supports this clone. DNA of the CDR3: TGTGCCAGCAGTTACGGGACAGGCACTGAAGCTTTCTTT. This translates into CASSYGTGTEAFF. The rearrangement uses TRBV6-6 and TRBJ1-1; 8 bases agree with TRBD1. J lost 4 bases, V lost 2 bases, and 0 bases had no gene match. CDR1 is MNHNY and CDR2 is SVGAGI in the germline V gene (reference sequence). The CDR3 is 13 residues long.

This clone was seen once. The CDR3 protein is CASSSRYSTGELFF. In DNA, the CDR3 is TGTGCCAGCAGTTCAAGATACAGCACCGGGGAGCTGTTTTTT. This sequence joins TRBV27 and TRBJ2-2, with no clear D. With 4 bases removed from V and 4 bases from J, the gap between germline ends came to 10 bases. The CDR3 is made up of 14 amino acids. The V gene's germline CDR1 is MNHEY and CDR2 SMNVEV (reference sequence).

This chain uses TRBV25-1 with TRBJ1-1; D unclear. V lost 2 bases, J lost 0 bases, and 10 bases lay in between. The germline gives CDR1 MGHDK, CDR2 SYGVNS. This CDR3 spans 15 amino acids. CDR3 protein: CASSEAGDLNTEAFF. CDR3 in DNA: TGTGCCAGCAGTGAAGCGGGTGACTTGAACACTGAAGCTTTCTTT.

The chain is built from TRBV29-1 and TRBJ2-6; no definite D call. V gave up 7 bases and J gave up 0 bases, with 22 bases separating them. The germline CDR1 and CDR2 sequences are SQVTM and ANQGSEA. The CDR3 length is 18 residues. CDR3 nucleotide sequence: TGCAGCGCCTTGAAGTCGACACCGACAAGCTCTGGGGCCAACGTCCTGACTTTC. Protein sequence: CSALKSTPTSSGANVLTF. The whole variable domain, remainder taken from reference TRBV29-1 and TRBJ2-6, is SAVISQKPSRDICQRGTSLTIQCQVDSQVTMMFWYRQQPGQSLTLIATANQGSEATYESGFVIDKFPISRPNLTFSTLTVSNMSPEDSSIYLCSALKSTPTSSGANVLTFGAGSRLTVL.

V and J are TRBV27 and TRBJ1-1; TRBD1 agrees at 7 bases. V was clipped by 5 bases and J by 0 bases; unmatched bases: 6. The CDR3 totals 15 residues. Germline-derived CDR1 and CDR2 are MNHEY and SMNVEV (reference sequence). For the CDR3, the DNA is TGTGCCAGCAGTCCCCGACAGGGAATGAACACTGAAGCTTTCTTT. Encoded protein: CASSPRQGMNTEAFF.

V is TRBV7-9 and J is TRBJ2-1; 9 nucleotides line up with TRBD1. The germline gives CDR1 SEHNR, CDR2 FQNEAQ (reference sequence). Germline trimming cut 2 bases from V and 3 bases from J; bases unmatched to any gene: 5. The CDR3 is 16 residues long. As DNA, the CDR3 is TGTGCCAGCAGCTTAACTTGGACAGGGGACTACAATGAGCAGTTCTTC. Its protein is CASSLTWTGDYNEQFF.

This sequence joins TRBV2 and TRBJ2-3, with TRBD1 matching 9 bases. The V gene end was trimmed by 6 bases and the J gene end by 3 bases; junction bases not matched to a gene: 10. This CDR3 spans 16 amino acids. Germline-derived CDR1 and CDR2 are SNHLY and FYNNEI. The CDR3 sequence: CASSLPGQGKTDTQYF. The CDR3, as DNA: TGTGCCAGCAGCTTACCGGGACAGGGTAAAACAGATACGCAGTATTTT.

This chain joins TRBV5-4 and TRBJ1-1, with D unclear. With 1 base removed from V and 10 bases from J, the gap between germline ends came to 14 bases. The CDR3 covers 13 residues. Per the germline V gene, CDR1 is SGHNT and CDR2 is YYREEE (reference sequence). The DNA for the CDR3 is TGTGCCAGCAGCTTGTGGGCGAATGATGGAGCTTTCTTT. It is translated as CASSLWANDGAFF.

The rearrangement joins TRBV18 to TRBJ1-5, with D possibly being TRBD1 (6 bases). The CDR3 contains 16 residues. Trimming stripped 4 bases from V and 7 bases from J, with 20 bases between. The germline CDR1 and CDR2 sequences are KGHSH and LQKENI. CDR3 sequence reads: CASSLGQSFGYQPQHF. DNA for the CDR3: TGTGCCAGCTCACTCGGACAGTCCTTCGGATACCAGCCCCAGCATTTT.

As DNA, the CDR3 is TGTGCCAGCTCTCCTACGCGGAATCAGCCCCAGCATTTT. As protein: CASSPTRNQPQHF. The chain uses TRBV18 and TRBJ1-5; D ambiguous. CDR1 is KGHSH and CDR2 is LQKENI in the germline V gene. V gave up 6 bases and J gave up 4 bases, with 10 bases separating them. This CDR3 region has 13 residues.

The V and J genes are TRBV7-2 and TRBJ2-1, with 8 bases lining up with TRBD2. This CDR3 is built from 15 residues. Germline-derived CDR1 and CDR2 are SGHTA and FQGNSA. V was clipped by 1 base and J by 2 bases; unmatched bases: 1. CDR3 sequence reads: CASSLGAGAYNEQFF. The CDR3 region has the DNA TGTGCCAGCAGCTTAGGAGCGGGAGCCTACAATGAGCAGTTCTTC.

The chain combines TRBV30 with TRBJ2-3, with 11 bases that match TRBD2. Germline CDR1 reads GTSNPN; CDR2 reads SVGIG (reference sequence). Unmatched junction bases numbered 8, after V lost 5 bases and J lost 4 bases. This CDR3 contains 15 residues. This CDR3 is CAWGDSGGAADTQYF. The DNA of the CDR3 is TGTGCCTGGGGGGATAGCGGGGGGGCGGCAGATACGCAGTATTTT. The full variable domain, its missing parts supplied by reference TRBV30 and TRBJ2-3, is SQTIHQWPATLVQPVGSPLSLECTVEGTSNPNLYWYRQAAGRGLQLLFYSVGIGQISSEVPQNLSASRPQDRQFILSSKKLLLSDSGFYLCAWGDSGGAADTQYFGPGTRLTVL.

Only one count was recorded for this clone. The genes are TRBV11-2 and TRBJ1-4, with TRBD1 matching 9 bases. Germline V lookup: CDR1 SGHAT, CDR2 FQNNGV. The trim removed 5 bases at V and 8 bases at J, leaving 6 bases unmatched. CDR3 length: 14 amino acids. The CDR3 sequence is CASSRDRVGEKLFF. The CDR3 coding sequence is TGTGCCAGCAGCAGGGACAGGGTAGGAGAAAAACTGTTTTTT.

This clone has a handful of counts. The V call is TRBV5-1, the J call TRBJ2-2; 8 bases match TRBD2. V trimming: 4 bases; J trimming: 6 bases; junction bases outside the gene matches: 2. Germline CDR1 and CDR2: SGHRS and YFSETQ. The CDR3 sequence is 13 residues long. The DNA for the CDR3 is TGCGCCAGCAGCGAAGCGGGAGCCGGGGAGCTGTTTTTT. Encoded protein: CASSEAGAGELFF. Filled out from reference TRBV5-1 and TRBJ2-2, the complete variable domain reads KAGVTQTPRYLIKTRGQQVTLSCSPISGHRSVSWYQQTPGQGLQFLFEYFSETQRNKGNFPGRFSGRQFSNSRSEMNVSTLELGDSALYLCASSEAGAGELFFGEGSRLTVL.

V usage is TRBV7-2 and J usage is TRBJ1-2, with 8 bases lining up with TRBD1. CDR1 is SGHTA, CDR2 FQGNSA, per germline. Trimming cost V 0 bases and J 0 bases; bases outside gene matches: 9. CDR3 length: 18 residues. The CDR3 DNA follows: TGTGCCAGCAGCTTAGCCCACACTACAGGGGGGCCTAACTATGGCTACACCTTC. This translates into CASSLAHTTGGPNYGYTF.

The chain combines TRBV5-1 with TRBJ2-1; TRBD2 agrees at 7 bases. V lost 0 bases to trimming and J lost 4 bases; unmatched junction nucleotides: 7. The germline CDR1 and CDR2 sequences are SGHRS and YFSETQ. The CDR3 runs 16 residues. The CDR3: CASSLAGASGYNEQFF. The DNA for the CDR3 is TGCGCCAGCAGCTTGGCCGGGGCTAGCGGTTACAATGAGCAGTTCTTC. Full variable domain (missing parts from reference TRBV5-1 and TRBJ2-1): KAGVTQTPRYLIKTRGQQVTLSCSPISGHRSVSWYQQTPGQGLQFLFEYFSETQRNKGNFPGRFSGRQFSNSRSEMNVSTLELGDSALYLCASSLAGASGYNEQFFGPGTRLTVL.

The V gene is TRBV7-8, the J gene TRBJ1-2, with D unresolved. This CDR3 is 13 amino acids long. Trimming pared 5 bases from V and 5 bases from J, leaving 12 bases between. Germline V gene data show CDR1 as SGHVS and CDR2 as FQNEAQ. The CDR3 sequence is CASSPTEEYGYTF. DNA for the CDR3: TGTGCCAGCAGCCCAACAGAAGAGTATGGCTACACCTTC.

The chain uses TRBV5-1 and TRBJ2-3; 11 bases align to TRBD1. Germline V gene sequence: CDR1 SGHRS, CDR2 YFSETQ. The J segment lost 4 bases and the V segment lost 7 bases, leaving 17 bases of the junction unmatched. CDR3 length: 18 residues. CDR3 region: CASYGTGGLRESPDTQYF. CDR3 DNA sequence: TGCGCCAGCTATGGGACAGGGGGTTTGCGGGAGAGCCCAGATACGCAGTATTTT.

V is TRBV2 and J is TRBJ1-3; D remains ambiguous. The CDR3 loop spans 15 amino acids. The V and J ends lost 3 bases and 0 bases respectively, with 9 bases between them. CDR1 is SNHLY and CDR2 is FYNNEI in the germline V gene. The CDR3 region is CASSDQVISGNTIYF. Written as DNA, the CDR3 is TGTGCCAGCAGTGATCAGGTGATCTCTGGAAACACCATATATTTT.

The CDR3: CASTFTGGSNTEAFF. CDR3 coding DNA: TGTGCCAGCACCTTCACGGGGGGTTCGAACACTGAAGCTTTCTTT. The V and J genes are TRBV6-6 and TRBJ1-1; possibly TRBD1 for D (5 bases). Trimming cost V 7 bases and J 1 base, with 16 bases left between them. Per the germline V gene, CDR1 is MNHNY and CDR2 is SVGAGI (reference sequence). This CDR3 has 15 amino acids.

This chain links TRBV27 with TRBJ1-5; 7 bases match TRBD1. The CDR3 totals 14 residues. Looked up from germline, CDR1 is MNHEY and CDR2 is SMNVEV (reference sequence). V shed 6 bases and J 6 bases; nucleotides not matched to a gene: 8. The DNA of the CDR3 is TGTGCCAGCAGCACAGGGGCAGGCATTCAGCCCCAGCATTTT. It translates to CASSTGAGIQPQHF.

CDR3 in DNA: TGTGCCAGCAGCTCAGATCTAGCGGGATCCTCTTACGAGCAGTACTTC. This translates into CASSSDLAGSSYEQYF. V is TRBV7-9 and J is TRBJ2-7, with 9 nucleotides matching TRBD2. The CDR3 loop spans 16 amino acids. Germline CDR1 reads SEHNR; CDR2 reads FQNEAQ (reference sequence). V lost 4 bases, J lost 4 bases, and 11 bases stayed unmatched.

The CDR3: CASSERPGIGEQYF. CDR3 DNA: TGTGCCAGCAGTGAACGTCCCGGGATTGGCGAGCAGTACTTC. The chain is built from TRBV2 and TRBJ2-7, with a tentative D call TRBD2 (5 bases). CDR3 length: 14 amino acids. V lost 2 bases and J 6 bases, leaving 14 bases between the germline ends. The germline V gene encodes CDR1 SNHLY and CDR2 FYNNEI.

The table lists this clone with a count of one. The chain is built from TRBV9 and TRBJ2-5, with TRBD2 matching over 10 bases. The CDR3 covers 16 residues. The V gene end was trimmed by 2 bases and the J gene end by 2 bases; junction bases not matched to a gene: 6. Per the germline V gene, CDR1 is SGDLS and CDR2 is YYNGEE. The CDR3 nucleotides are TGTGCCAGCAGCGTCACTAGCGGGGTTTATCAAGAGACCCAGTACTTC. This gives the protein CASSVTSGVYQETQYF.

This sequence joins TRBV6-5 and TRBJ1-1; 8 bases are shared with TRBD1. The CDR3 runs 15 residues. Per the germline V gene, CDR1 is MNHEY and CDR2 is SVGAGI. J was trimmed by 5 bases and V by 6 bases; bases with no gene match: 11. The CDR3 protein is CASSSGTGGGTEAFF. The CDR3, as DNA: TGTGCCAGCAGCAGCGGAACAGGGGGTGGAACTGAAGCTTTCTTT.

The chain links TRBV10-3 to TRBJ2-7; 10 bases are a match to TRBD2. The CDR3 spans 16 residues. Per the germline V gene, CDR1 is ENHRY and CDR2 is SYGVKD. V shed 11 bases, J shed 6 bases, and the junction held 19 bases outside the gene matches. The CDR3 sequence: CASIASGRAGFSEQYF. The CDR3 coding sequence is TGTGCCTCCATCGCCAGCGGGAGGGCCGGTTTTTCCGAGCAGTACTTC.